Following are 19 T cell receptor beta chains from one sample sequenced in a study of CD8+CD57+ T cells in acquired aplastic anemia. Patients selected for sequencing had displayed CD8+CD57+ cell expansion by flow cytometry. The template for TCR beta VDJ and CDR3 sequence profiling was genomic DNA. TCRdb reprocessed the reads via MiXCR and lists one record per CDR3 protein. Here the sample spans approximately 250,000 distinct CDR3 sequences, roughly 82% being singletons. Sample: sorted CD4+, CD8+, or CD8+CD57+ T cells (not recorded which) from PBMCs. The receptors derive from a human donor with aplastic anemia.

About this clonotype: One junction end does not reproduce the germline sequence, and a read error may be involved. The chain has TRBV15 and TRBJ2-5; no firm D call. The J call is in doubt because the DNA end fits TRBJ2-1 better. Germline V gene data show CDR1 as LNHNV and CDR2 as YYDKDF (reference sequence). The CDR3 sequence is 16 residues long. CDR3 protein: CATSLHSEQESHDQFF. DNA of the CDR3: TGTGCCACCAGCTTACACAGCGAGCAAGAGAGCCATGACCAGTTCTTC.

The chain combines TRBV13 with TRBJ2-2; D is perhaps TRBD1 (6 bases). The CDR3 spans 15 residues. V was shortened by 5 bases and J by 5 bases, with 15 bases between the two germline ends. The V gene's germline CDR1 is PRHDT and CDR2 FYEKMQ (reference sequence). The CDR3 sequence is CASSHLSGETGELFF. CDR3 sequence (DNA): TGTGCCAGCAGCCATTTGTCAGGGGAGACCGGGGAGCTGTTTTTT.

CDR3 sequence (DNA): TGTGCCAGCAGCTTAGCGGGGACGGACGCCGGCAAGCTGCTGACTTTC. Translation: CASSLAGTDAGKLLTF. This rearrangement joins TRBV7-2 to TRBJ2-6; D may match TRBD1 or TRBD2 (5 bases each). This CDR3 is 16 amino acids long. Looked up from germline, CDR1 is SGHTA and CDR2 is FQGNSA. Trimming pared 0 bases from V and 16 bases from J, leaving 22 bases between.

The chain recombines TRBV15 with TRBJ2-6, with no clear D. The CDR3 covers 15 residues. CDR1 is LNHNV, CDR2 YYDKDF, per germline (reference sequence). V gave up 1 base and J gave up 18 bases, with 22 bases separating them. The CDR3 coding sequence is TGTGCCACCAGCAGAGGCAACTATCAAGACAACCACCAGACTTTC. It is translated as CATSRGNYQDNHQTF. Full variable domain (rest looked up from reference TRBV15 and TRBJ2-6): DAMVIQNPRYQVTQFGKPVTLSCSQTLNHNVMYWYQQKSSQAPKLLFHYYDKDFNNEADTPDNFQSRRPNTSFCFLDIRSPGLGDTAMYLCATSRGNYQDNHQTFGAGSRLTVL.

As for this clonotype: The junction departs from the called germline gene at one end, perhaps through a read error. The CDR3 loop reads CASSLARGPDNQHFF. CDR3 DNA: TGTGCCAGCAGCTTAGCGAGAGGACCCGATAATCAGCATTTCTTC. The V call is TRBV7-8, the J call TRBJ2-1; D remains ambiguous. This CDR3 spans 15 amino acids. The germline gives CDR1 SGHVS, CDR2 FQNEAQ.

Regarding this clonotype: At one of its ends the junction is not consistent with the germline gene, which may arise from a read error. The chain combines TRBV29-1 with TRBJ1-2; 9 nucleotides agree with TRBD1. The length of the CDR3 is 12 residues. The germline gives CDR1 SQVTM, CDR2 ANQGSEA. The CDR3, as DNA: TGCAGCGTTCCGGGACAGGGTTCTTGGCTCTCCTTC. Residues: CSVPGQGSWLSF.

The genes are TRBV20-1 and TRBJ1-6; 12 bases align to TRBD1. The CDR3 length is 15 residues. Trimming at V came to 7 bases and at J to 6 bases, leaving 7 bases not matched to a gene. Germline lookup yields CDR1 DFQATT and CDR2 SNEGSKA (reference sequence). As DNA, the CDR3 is TGCAGTGTTAGTGGGACAGGGGGCGGTAATTCACCCCTCCACTTT. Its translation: CSVSGTGGGNSPLHF.

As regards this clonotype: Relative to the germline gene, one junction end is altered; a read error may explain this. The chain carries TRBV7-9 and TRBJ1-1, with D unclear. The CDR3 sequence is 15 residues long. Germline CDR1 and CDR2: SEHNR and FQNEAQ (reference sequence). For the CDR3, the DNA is TGTGCCAGCAGCTTAAATAGCACAATGAACACTGAAGCGTTCTTT. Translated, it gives CASSLNSTMNTEAFF.

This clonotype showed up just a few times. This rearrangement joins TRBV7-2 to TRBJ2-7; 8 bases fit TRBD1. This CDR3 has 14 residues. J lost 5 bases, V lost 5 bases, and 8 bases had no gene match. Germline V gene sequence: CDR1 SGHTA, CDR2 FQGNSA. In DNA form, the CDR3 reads TGTGCCAGCAGCCCAAAGAGACAGGGGAACGAGCAGTACTTC. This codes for CASSPKRQGNEQYF.

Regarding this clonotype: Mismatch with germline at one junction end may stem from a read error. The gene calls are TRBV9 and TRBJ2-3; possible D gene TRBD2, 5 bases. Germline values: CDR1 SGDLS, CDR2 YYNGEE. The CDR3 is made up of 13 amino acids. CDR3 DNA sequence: TGTGCCAGCAGCGACCTTAGTACCGGGGAGCAGTTTTTT. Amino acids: CASSDLSTGEQFF.

The CDR3 DNA follows: TGTGCCAGCAGCTTGGGACGGGACGGGAACGTTTGTGGCTACACCTTC. Amino acid sequence: CASSLGRDGNVCGYTF. The rearrangement links TRBV7-8 to TRBJ1-2, with D perhaps TRBD1 (5 bases). CDR1 and CDR2 (germline): SGHVS, FQNEAQ. V was pared by 3 bases and J by 7 bases, with 21 bases between. The CDR3 sequence is 16 residues long.

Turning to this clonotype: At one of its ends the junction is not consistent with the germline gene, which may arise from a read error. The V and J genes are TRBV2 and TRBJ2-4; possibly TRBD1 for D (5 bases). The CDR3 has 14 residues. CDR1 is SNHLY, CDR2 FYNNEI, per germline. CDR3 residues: CASSAQVARQGHTF. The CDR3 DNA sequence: TGTGCCAGCAGCGCACAGGTAGCTCGTCAGGGCCACACCTTC.

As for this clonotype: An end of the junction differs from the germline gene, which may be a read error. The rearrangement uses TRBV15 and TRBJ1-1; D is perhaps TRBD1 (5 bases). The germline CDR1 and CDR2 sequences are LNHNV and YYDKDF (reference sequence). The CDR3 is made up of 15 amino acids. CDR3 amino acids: CATSRDLTANTGAFF. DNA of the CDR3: TGTGCCACCAGCAGAGATCTGACAGCCAACACTGGAGCTTTCTTT.

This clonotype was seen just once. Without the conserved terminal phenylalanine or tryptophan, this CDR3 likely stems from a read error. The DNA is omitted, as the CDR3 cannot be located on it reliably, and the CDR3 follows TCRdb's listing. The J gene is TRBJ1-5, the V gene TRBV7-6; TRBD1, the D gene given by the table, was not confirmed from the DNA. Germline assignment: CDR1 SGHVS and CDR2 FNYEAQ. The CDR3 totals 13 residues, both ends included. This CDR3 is CASSHAGSQPPHH.

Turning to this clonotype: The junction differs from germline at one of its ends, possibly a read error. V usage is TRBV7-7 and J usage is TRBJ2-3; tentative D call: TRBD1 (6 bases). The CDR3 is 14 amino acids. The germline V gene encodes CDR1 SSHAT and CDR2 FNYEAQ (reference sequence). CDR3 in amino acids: CASSSDCRGHTQYF. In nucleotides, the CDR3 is TGTGCCAGCAGCTCCGACTGCAGGGGTCATACGCAGTACTTT.

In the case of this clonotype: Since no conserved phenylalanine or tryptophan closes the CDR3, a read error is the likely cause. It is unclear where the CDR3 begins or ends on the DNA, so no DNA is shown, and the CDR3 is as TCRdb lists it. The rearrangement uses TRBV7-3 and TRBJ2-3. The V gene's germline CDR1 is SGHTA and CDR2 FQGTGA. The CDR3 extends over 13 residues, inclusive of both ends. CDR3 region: CASRDAGTYSKYL.

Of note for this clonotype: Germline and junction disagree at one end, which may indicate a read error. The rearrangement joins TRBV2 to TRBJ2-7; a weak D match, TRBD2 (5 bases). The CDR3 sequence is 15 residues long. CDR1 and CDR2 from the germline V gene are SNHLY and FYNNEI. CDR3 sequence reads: CASGEGEPLLYEQYF. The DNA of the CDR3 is TGTGCCAGCGGTGAGGGAGAGCCCCTACTCTACGAGCAGTACTTC.

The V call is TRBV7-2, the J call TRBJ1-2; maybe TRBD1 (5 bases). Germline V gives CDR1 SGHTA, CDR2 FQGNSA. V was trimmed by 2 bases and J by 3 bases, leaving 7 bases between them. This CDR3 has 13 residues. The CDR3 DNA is TGTGCCAGCAGCTTAAAGGGGTACTATGGCTACACCTTC. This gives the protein CASSLKGYYGYTF. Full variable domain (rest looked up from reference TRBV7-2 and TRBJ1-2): GAGVSQSPSNKVTEKGKDVELRCDPISGHTALYWYRQSLGQGLEFLIYFQGNSAPDKSGLPSDRFSAERTGGSVSTLTIQRTQQEDSAVYLCASSLKGYYGYTFGSGTRLTVV.

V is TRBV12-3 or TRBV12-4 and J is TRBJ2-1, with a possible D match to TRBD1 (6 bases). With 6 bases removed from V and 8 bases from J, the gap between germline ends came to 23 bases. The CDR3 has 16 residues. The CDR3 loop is CASSPWGQNGQDEQFF. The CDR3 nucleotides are TGTGCCAGCAGCCCCTGGGGGCAGAACGGTCAGGATGAGCAGTTCTTC.